This TCR beta chain emerged from a study of PD-L1 blockade in urothelial cancer. On the study more broadly: Prior regimens of chemotherapy numbered 0 to 3 per patient.

Sequencing was performed with immunoSEQ multiplex PCR; in TCRdb, only in-frame clones are kept and a portion is missing. The sample has some 45,000 clones, about 88% seen once. The CDR3 is 19 residues long. The trim removed 0 bases at V and 4 bases at J, leaving 13 bases unmatched. Germline loops: CDR1 SGDLS, CDR2 YYNGEE. The time point: pretreatment peripheral blood. The input for sequencing was PBMCs, taken around atezolizumab (anti-PD-L1) treatment. The rearrangement joins TRBV9 to TRBJ2-1; 10 bases align to TRBD1. This TCR derives from a donor at least 40 years old with urothelial cancer. The CDR3 nucleotides are TGTGCCAGCAGCGTAGGAGGCTTAATTAGGGACAGGGGATACAATGAGCAGTTCTTC. The encoded protein is CASSVGGLIRDRGYNEQFF.